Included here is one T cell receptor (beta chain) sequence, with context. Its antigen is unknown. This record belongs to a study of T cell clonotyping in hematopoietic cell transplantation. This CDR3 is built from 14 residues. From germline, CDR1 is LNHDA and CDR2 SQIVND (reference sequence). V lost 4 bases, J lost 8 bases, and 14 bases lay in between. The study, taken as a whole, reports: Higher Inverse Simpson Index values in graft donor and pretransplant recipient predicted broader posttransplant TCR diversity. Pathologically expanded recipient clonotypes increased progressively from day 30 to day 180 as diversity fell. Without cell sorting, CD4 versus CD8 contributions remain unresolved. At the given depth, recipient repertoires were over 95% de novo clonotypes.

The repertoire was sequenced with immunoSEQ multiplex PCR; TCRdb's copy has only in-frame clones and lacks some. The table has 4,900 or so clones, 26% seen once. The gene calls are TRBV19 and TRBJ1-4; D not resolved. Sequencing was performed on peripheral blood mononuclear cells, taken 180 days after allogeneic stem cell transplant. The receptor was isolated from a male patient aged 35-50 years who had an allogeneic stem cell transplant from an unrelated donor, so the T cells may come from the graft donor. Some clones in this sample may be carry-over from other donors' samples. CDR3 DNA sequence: TGTGCCAGTAGTACCTGGGAAGAGAGGGAAAAACTGTTTTTT. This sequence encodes CASSTWEEREKLFF.